The sequence of this TCR beta chain was determined in a study of blood T cell repertoires in COVID-19. Per the study methods: Amplification with reference gene primers provided the estimates of nucleated cell counts. Only in-frame clones appear in the TCRdb table, and some are missing; sequencing was by immunoSEQ multiplex PCR. V and J calls and clone size are copied from that table; D and trimming were computed from the DNA. This table holds about 180,000 clones, 85% to 90% found once. Trimming pared 6 bases from V and 7 bases from J, leaving 16 bases between. This CDR3 has 15 residues. Germline-derived CDR1 and CDR2 are MNHEY and SMNVEV (reference sequence).

This sequence joins TRBV27 and TRBJ1-6, with D tentatively TRBD1 (6 bases). The sequence was collected from a man aged 55 to 69 with COVID-19, enrolled during active disease. Sequencing was performed on peripheral blood. CDR3 protein: CASSPTGYRNSPLHF. The CDR3 DNA sequence: TGTGCCAGCAGCCCGACAGGCTACAGGAATTCACCCCTCCACTTT.